This record looks at one T cell receptor beta chain sequence and its context. Investigators built TCR beta libraries using UMI-labeled 5' RACE. TCRdb reprocessed the 5' RACE reads, keeping one entry per CDR3 protein, no DNA. Across more than 10,000 distinct CDR3 sequences, the top ten clones capture roughly a fifth of the sample. The record originates from a study of human CD8 memory T cell subsets. Germline V gene sequence: CDR1 LGHNA, CDR2 YSLEER. The CDR3 is made up of 14 amino acids. This chain links TRBV4-3 with TRBJ1-1; with no DNA, the TCRdb D assignment of TRBD1 cannot be verified. Sequencing was performed on CD8+ T cells from PBMCs. The source of this sequence is a human donor in good health. CDR3 protein: CASSQAPGETEAFF.